This is a list of T cell receptor beta chains from one sample in a study of cytomegalovirus exposure and HLA in healthy donors. Some clones are missing from TCRdb's copy, which holds only in-frame ones; the method was immunoSEQ multiplex PCR. This table holds around 250,000 clones, around 90% found once. The sample consisted of PBMCs. These receptors were obtained from a woman under 30 in good health and CMV-seronegative. CDR3s include the opening cysteine and the closing phenylalanine or tryptophan. Each record gives: V gene, clone size, J gene, CDR3 length, D gene, CDR3 protein, CDR3 DNA. The D gene is left open where the match is weak. Expanded clones get a size class; other rows say once, few or many, or leave the size out.

V: TRBV10-3; size: NA; J: TRBJ1-2; length: 16; D: TRBD1; CDR3: CAISPGTGGFRYGYTF; DNA: TGTGCCATCAGTCCCGGGACAGGGGGCTTTAGGTATGGCTACACCTTC
V: TRBV5-4; size: few; J: TRBJ2-7; length: 12; D: TRBD1; CDR3: CASSGTGFEQYF; DNA: TGTGCCAGCAGCGGGACAGGGTTTGAGCAGTACTTC
V: TRBV7-6; size: NA; J: TRBJ2-1; length: 17; D: TRBD1; CDR3: CASSLAGGTGSYNEQFF; DNA: TGTGCCAGCAGCTTAGCGGGGGGGACAGGGTCCTACAATGAGCAGTTCTTC
V: TRBV19; size: once; J: TRBJ2-1; length: 15; D: NA; CDR3: CASKVRWRSYNEQFF; DNA: TGTGCCAGTAAGGTTCGATGGCGGAGCTACAATGAGCAGTTCTTC
V: TRBV6-6; size: NA; J: TRBJ1-2; length: 14; D: TRBD1; CDR3: CASRTGTGRSGYTF; DNA: TGTGCCAGCAGAACCGGGACAGGGCGATCTGGCTACACCTTC
V: TRBV6-5; size: NA; J: TRBJ1-6; length: 14; D: NA; CDR3: CASTMETFGSPLHF; DNA: TGTGCCAGCACGATGGAGACCTTTGGTTCACCCCTCCACTTT
V: TRBV7-6; size: NA; J: TRBJ1-1; length: 14; D: NA; CDR3: CASSFLPGGTEAFF; DNA: TGTGCCAGCAGCTTCCTCCCGGGAGGCACTGAAGCTTTCTTT
V: TRBV15; size: NA; J: TRBJ2-1; length: 16; D: NA; CDR3: CATSRTPEGSYNEQFF; DNA: TGTGCCACCAGCAGAACCCCCGAGGGCTCCTACAATGAGCAGTTCTTC
V: TRBV5-1; size: NA; J: TRBJ1-1; length: 16; D: TRBD1; CDR3: CASSLGGQGVGTEAFF; DNA: TGCGCCAGCAGCTTGGGTGGACAGGGGGTTGGCACTGAAGCTTTCTTT
V: TRBV5-6; size: NA; J: TRBJ1-6; length: 14; D: TRBD1; CDR3: CASSQGQLNSPLHF; DNA: TGTGCCAGCAGCCAGGGACAGCTAAATTCACCCCTCCACTTT
V: TRBV28; size: NA; J: TRBJ2-5; length: 12; D: NA; CDR3: CASMTAGETQYF; DNA: TGTGCCAGCATGACCGCGGGAGAGACCCAGTACTTC
V: TRBV15; size: NA; J: TRBJ2-1; length: 12; D: NA; CDR3: CATSRGVGEQFF; DNA: TGTGCCACCAGCAGAGGAGTTGGTGAGCAGTTCTTC
V: TRBV6-1; size: NA; J: TRBJ2-7; length: 14; D: NA; CDR3: CASSEPQGNYEQYF; DNA: TGTGCCAGCAGTGAACCCCAGGGGAACTACGAGCAGTACTTC
V: TRBV2; size: NA; J: TRBJ1-1; length: 14; D: NA; CDR3: CASSESSWNTEAFF; DNA: TGTGCCAGCAGTGAAAGCTCCTGGAACACTGAAGCTTTCTTT
V: TRBV19; size: NA; J: TRBJ2-7; length: 14; D: TRBD2; CDR3: CASSIGGLDYEQYF; DNA: TGTGCCAGTAGTATAGGGGGACTAGACTACGAGCAGTACTTC
V: TRBV6-6; size: NA; J: TRBJ1-2; length: 16; D: TRBD1; CDR3: CASSNYPEGAGVGYTF; DNA: TGTGCCAGCAGTAACTACCCCGAGGGGGCAGGTGTCGGCTACACCTTC
V: TRBV6-5; size: NA; J: TRBJ1-2; length: 14; D: TRBD1; CDR3: CASRGQGSNYGYTF; DNA: TGTGCCAGCAGGGGACAGGGGTCTAACTATGGCTACACCTTC
V: TRBV7-9; size: NA; J: TRBJ1-1; length: 12; D: TRBD1; CDR3: CASSSGTGTAFF; DNA: TGTGCCAGCAGTTCCGGGACAGGGACAGCTTTCTTT
V: TRBV7-9; size: NA; J: TRBJ2-1; length: 16; D: NA; CDR3: CASPMVWGTTYNEQFF; DNA: TGTGCCAGTCCGATGGTCTGGGGCACGACCTACAATGAGCAGTTCTTC
V: TRBV28; size: NA; J: TRBJ1-5; length: 14; D: NA; CDR3: CALARGVGNQPQHF; DNA: TGTGCCTTAGCCCGGGGGGTAGGGAATCAGCCCCAGCATTTT
V: TRBV28; size: NA; J: TRBJ1-2; length: 12; D: NA; CDR3: CASSFGQYGYTF; DNA: TGTGCCAGCAGTTTTGGGCAGTATGGCTACACCTTC
V: TRBV7-3; size: NA; J: TRBJ2-5; length: 13; D: TRBD2; CDR3: CASSFREGETQYF; DNA: TGTGCCAGCAGCTTTCGGGAGGGGGAGACCCAGTACTTC
V: TRBV30; size: NA; J: TRBJ2-5; length: 14; D: TRBD2; CDR3: CAWRLAGGPETQYF; DNA: TGTGCCTGGAGACTAGCGGGGGGGCCTGAGACCCAGTACTTC
V: TRBV6-1; size: NA; J: TRBJ1-2; length: 13; D: TRBD1; CDR3: CASTGQVFYGYTF; DNA: TGTGCCAGCACCGGACAGGTGTTCTATGGCTACACCTTC
V: TRBV6-9; size: NA; J: TRBJ2-2; length: 17; D: NA; CDR3: CASSYSVDTYNTGELFF; DNA: TGTGCCAGCAGTTATTCCGTGGACACTTATAACACCGGGGAGCTGTTTTTT
V: TRBV28; size: NA; J: TRBJ2-7; length: 12; D: NA; CDR3: CASSSPGVEQYF; DNA: TGTGCCAGCAGTTCCCCGGGGGTCGAGCAGTACTTC
V: TRBV6-1; size: NA; J: TRBJ1-1; length: 15; D: TRBD1; CDR3: CASSARQGMGTEAFF; DNA: TGTGCCAGCAGTGCCCGACAGGGTATGGGAACTGAAGCTTTCTTT
V: TRBV21-1; size: NA; J: TRBJ2-7; length: 14; D: NA; CDR3: CASSTRQGHYEQYF; DNA: TGTGCCAGCAGCACTAGACAGGGGCACTACGAGCAGTACTTC
V: TRBV6-6; size: NA; J: TRBJ1-4; length: 14; D: NA; CDR3: CASSPFATNEKLFF; DNA: TGTGCCAGCAGCCCCTTTGCAACTAATGAAAAACTGTTTTTT
V: TRBV5-6; size: NA; J: TRBJ1-1; length: 12; D: NA; CDR3: CASSFGTSEAFF; DNA: TGTGCCAGCAGCTTCGGGACATCCGAAGCTTTCTTT
V: TRBV29-1; size: NA; J: TRBJ1-5; length: 13; D: NA; CDR3: CSVEAGEHQPQHF; DNA: TGCAGCGTTGAAGCCGGGGAACATCAGCCCCAGCATTTT
V: TRBV27; size: NA; J: TRBJ2-3; length: 13; D: NA; CDR3: CASRHVGTDTQYF; DNA: TGTGCCAGCAGACACGTTGGCACAGATACGCAGTATTTT
V: TRBV28; size: NA; J: TRBJ1-6; length: 15; D: NA; CDR3: CASTLSGTNLSPLHF; DNA: TGTGCCAGCACCCTTTCCGGGACAAATCTTTCACCCCTCCACTTT
V: TRBV6-5; size: NA; J: TRBJ2-7; length: 15; D: NA; CDR3: CASSYSQGLSYEQYF; DNA: TGTGCCAGCAGTTACTCGCAGGGGTTGAGCTACGAGCAGTACTTC
V: TRBV11-3; size: NA; J: TRBJ2-2; length: 16; D: TRBD2; CDR3: CASSLRVAGGTGELFF; DNA: TGTGCCAGCAGCTTAAGGGTAGCGGGGGGGACCGGGGAGCTGTTTTTT
V: TRBV2; size: NA; J: TRBJ2-7; length: 14; D: NA; CDR3: CASMEQGPNYEQYF; DNA: TGTGCCAGCATGGAACAGGGCCCAAACTACGAGCAGTACTTC
V: TRBV11-1; size: NA; J: TRBJ2-5; length: 15; D: NA; CDR3: CASSLSVQGTETQYF; DNA: TGTGCCAGCAGCTTATCTGTCCAGGGCACAGAGACCCAGTACTTC
V: TRBV7-9; size: NA; J: TRBJ1-2; length: 14; D: NA; CDR3: CASSLAGGSYGYTF; DNA: TGTGCCAGCAGCCTAGCTGGAGGGAGTTATGGCTACACCTTC
V: TRBV5-1; size: NA; J: TRBJ1-2; length: 14; D: NA; CDR3: CASSQGHGGEGYTF; DNA: TGCGCCAGCAGCCAGGGACATGGGGGCGAGGGCTACACCTTC
V: TRBV11-3; size: once; J: TRBJ2-5; length: 15; D: TRBD2; CDR3: CASSRTSRTQETQYF; DNA: TGTGCCAGCAGCCGGACTAGTCGAACACAAGAGACCCAGTACTTC
V: TRBV6-1; size: NA; J: TRBJ1-5; length: 16; D: TRBD1; CDR3: CASSEAPTGTHQPQHF; DNA: TGTGCCAGCAGTGAAGCGCCGACAGGGACCCACCAGCCCCAGCATTTT
V: TRBV27; size: NA; J: TRBJ2-3; length: 15; D: NA; CDR3: CASSVQGFGTDTQYF; DNA: TGTGCCAGCAGTGTACAGGGATTCGGCACAGATACGCAGTATTTT
V: TRBV27; size: once; J: TRBJ1-1; length: 14; D: NA; CDR3: CASSIAGPGTEAFF; DNA: TGTGCCAGCAGTATAGCGGGGCCTGGTACTGAAGCTTTCTTT
V: TRBV19; size: NA; J: TRBJ1-1; length: 15; D: NA; CDR3: CASLGIREMVTEAFF; DNA: TGTGCCAGCCTTGGCATTAGGGAGATGGTGACTGAAGCTTTCTTT
V: TRBV6-1; size: NA; J: TRBJ1-6; length: 18; D: TRBD1; CDR3: CASSGDRESEGPNSPLHF; DNA: TGTGCCAGCAGTGGGGACAGGGAGAGCGAGGGGCCTAATTCACCCCTCCACTTT
V: TRBV15; size: NA; J: TRBJ2-3; length: 15; D: NA; CDR3: CATRPSQGIFGTQYF; DNA: TGTGCCACCAGACCGTCACAGGGTATCTTCGGTACGCAGTATTTT
V: TRBV5-4; size: once; J: TRBJ1-1; length: 16; D: TRBD1; CDR3: CASSPDRGQVNTEAFF; DNA: TGTGCCAGCAGCCCGGACAGGGGGCAGGTGAACACTGAAGCTTTCTTT
V: TRBV1; size: NA; J: TRBJ2-1; length: 18; D: NA; CDR3: CTSSQPTSGGSHQNEQFF; DNA: TGCACCAGCAGCCAACCAACTAGCGGGGGGTCCCATCAAAATGAGCAGTTCTTC
V: TRBV7-2; size: NA; J: TRBJ1-5; length: 16; D: TRBD1; CDR3: CASSLAGLQGNQPQHF; DNA: TGTGCCAGCAGCTTAGCAGGCTTACAGGGGAATCAGCCCCAGCATTTT
V: TRBV29-1; size: NA; J: TRBJ2-7; length: 13; D: TRBD2; CDR3: CSVVTSGGYEQYF; DNA: TGCAGCGTTGTAACTAGCGGGGGCTACGAGCAGTACTTC
V: TRBV6-1; size: NA; J: TRBJ2-1; length: 15; D: NA; CDR3: CASNPTRAGDNEQFF; DNA: TGTGCCAGCAACCCGACTCGAGCGGGTGACAATGAGCAGTTCTTC
V: TRBV5-1; size: NA; J: TRBJ2-5; length: 13; D: NA; CDR3: CASSLLVQETQYF; DNA: TGCGCCAGCAGCTTGTTAGTTCAAGAGACCCAGTACTTC
V: TRBV6-6; size: NA; J: TRBJ2-1; length: 13; D: NA; CDR3: CASSRGTYNEQFF; DNA: TGTGCCAGCAGTAGAGGGACCTACAATGAGCAGTTCTTC
V: TRBV28; size: NA; J: TRBJ2-5; length: 13; D: NA; CDR3: CASSYRVRKTQYF; DNA: TGTGCCAGCAGTTACAGGGTGAGGAAGACCCAGTACTTC